Listed here are 23 T cell receptor beta chains from one sample, sequenced in a study of OX40 agonist ivuxolimab in advanced cancers. The assay was immunoSEQ multiplex PCR, and TCRdb's table has in-frame clones only and misses some. The sample has 70,000 or so clones, around 85% seen once; the top ten hold 5.5% to 7%. The sample in question was CD4+ or CD8+ T cells sorted from blood, obtained in a trial of the OX40 agonist ivuxolimab. The receptors here all came from an adult with an advanced solid tumor such as melanoma, head and neck, liver or kidney cancer.

The chain combines TRBV18 with TRBJ1-5, with a tentative D call TRBD1 (5 bases). Germline CDR1 KGHSH, CDR2 LQKENI. The V end was cut by 2 bases, the J end by 0 bases, with 11 bases between. The CDR3 has 16 residues. In DNA form, the CDR3 reads TGTGCCAGCTCACCAACAGGAGATTATAGCAATCAGCCCCAGCATTTT. Its protein product is CASSPTGDYSNQPQHF.

The V and J genes are TRBV20-1 and TRBJ2-1; D gene unclear. V lost 4 bases, J lost 8 bases, and 3 bases lay in between. The CDR3 has 9 residues. Per the germline V gene, CDR1 is DFQATT and CDR2 is SNEGSKA (reference sequence). The chain's CDR3 is CSAMHEQFF. The CDR3 DNA reads as TGCAGTGCTATGCATGAGCAGTTCTTC.

This sequence joins TRBV27 and TRBJ1-2; no reliable D call. V dropped 3 bases and J dropped 2 bases, with 7 bases sitting between them. Germline CDR1 is MNHEY and CDR2 is SMNVEV (reference sequence). CDR3 length: 13 amino acids. CDR3 nucleotides: TGTGCCAGCAGTTTCTTCGAGAACTATGGCTACACCTTC. This gives the protein CASSFFENYGYTF.

This chain connects TRBV11-2 to TRBJ2-5, with 11 bases that match TRBD2. The CDR3 runs 16 residues. CDR1 and CDR2 from the germline V gene are SGHAT and FQNNGV. J gave up 1 base and V 4 bases, and 5 bases lay outside the gene matches. CDR3 in DNA: TGTGCCAGCAGCTCCTCCGGGACTAGCGGCCAAGAGACCCAGTACTTC. Translated: CASSSSGTSGQETQYF. The complete variable domain, with remaining parts taken from reference TRBV11-2 and TRBJ2-5, reads EAGVAQSPRYKIIEKRQSVAFWCNPISGHATLYWYQQILGQGPKLLIQFQNNGVVDDSQLPKDRFSAERLKGVDSTLKIQPAKLEDSAVYLCASSSSGTSGQETQYFGPGTRLLVL.

The chain employs TRBV18 and TRBJ2-2; D not certain. Germline V gives CDR1 KGHSH, CDR2 LQKENI. Trimming stripped 6 bases from V and 4 bases from J, with 15 bases between. There are 15 residues in the CDR3. CDR3 residues: CASSPTEKLTGELFF. The CDR3 coding sequence is TGTGCCAGCTCTCCCACAGAGAAACTCACCGGGGAGCTGTTTTTT.

J is TRBJ1-5 and V is TRBV6-5; TRBD1 matches 11 bases. With V trimmed by 7 bases and J by 4 bases, 6 bases remained unmatched. CDR1 and CDR2 (germline): MNHEY, SVGAGI. The CDR3 extends over 15 amino acids. The CDR3 DNA is TGTGCCAGCAAATACCGGGACAGGGGGAATCAGCCCCAGCATTTT. Amino acid sequence: CASKYRDRGNQPQHF.

This CDR3 is CASRAGGVQETQYF. In DNA, the CDR3 is TGTGCCAGCAGGGCGGGAGGGGTCCAAGAGACCCAGTACTTC. The chain joins TRBV28 to TRBJ2-5, with 9 bases that match TRBD2. With 6 bases clipped from V and 1 base from J, the junction kept 3 bases outside the gene matches. The CDR3 runs 14 residues. From germline, CDR1 is MDHEN and CDR2 SYDVKM.

This chain links TRBV23-1 with TRBJ2-7, with 7 bases matching TRBD1. TRBV23-1 carries the ORF label, with uncertain function. The CDR3 length is 17 residues. The V segment lost 6 bases and the J segment 5 bases; nucleotides outside the gene matches: 19. DNA for the CDR3: TGCGCCAGCAGCGCGCCCCCTCGCTTGACAGGGCGGGACGAGCAGTACTTC. This sequence encodes CASSAPPRLTGRDEQYF.

About this clone: Other DNA sequences in this specimen translate into the identical CDR3. The chain recombines TRBV5-1 with TRBJ1-2; D is unresolved. Germline CDR1 reads SGHRS; CDR2 reads YFSETQ. Trimming took 0 bases from V and 2 from J, leaving 8 bases between them. The CDR3 sequence is 14 residues long. The CDR3 is CASSLGAENYGYTF. The CDR3 DNA is TGCGCCAGCAGCTTGGGGGCAGAGAACTATGGCTACACCTTC.

V is TRBV2 and J is TRBJ2-7, with TRBD1 matching over 10 bases. V lost 11 bases and J lost 2; bases outside the gene matches: 6. Germline loops: CDR1 SNHLY, CDR2 FYNNEI. This CDR3 is built from 13 residues. The CDR3 is CAGRDRGTYEQYF. CDR3 coding DNA: TGTGCCGGGAGGGACAGGGGAACCTACGAGCAGTACTTC.

The CDR3 region is CASSLAAGFQETQYF. The CDR3 DNA sequence: TGTGCCAGCAGCTTAGCGGCGGGGTTCCAAGAGACCCAGTACTTC. The chain has TRBV7-6 and TRBJ2-5; D perhaps matches TRBD2 (6 bases). The V gene lost 0 bases and the J gene lost 1 base, with 9 bases spanning the gap. Germline CDR1 reads SGHVS; CDR2 reads FNYEAQ. The CDR3 length is 15 residues.

The chain couples TRBV19 to TRBJ1-5; D may be TRBD1 (6 bases). The V and J ends lost 3 bases and 0 bases respectively, with 12 bases between them. Germline CDR1 is LNHDA and CDR2 is SQIVND (reference sequence). This CDR3 has 16 amino acids. The CDR3 DNA reads TGTGCCAGTAGTATCCAGGGGATATATAGCAATCAGCCCCAGCATTTT. This gives the protein CASSIQGIYSNQPQHF.

The genes are TRBV30 and TRBJ1-3, with D unclear. The CDR3 sequence is 14 residues long. Trimming removed 0 bases at V and 0 bases at J, with 6 bases between. Germline CDR1 GTSNPN, CDR2 SVGIG (reference sequence). CDR3 sequence reads: CAWSVGNSGNTIYF. CDR3 nucleotide sequence: TGTGCCTGGAGTGTAGGTAACTCTGGAAACACCATATATTTT.

The chain recombines TRBV4-1 with TRBJ2-3, with D uncertain. From germline, CDR1 is MGHRA and CDR2 YSYEKL. The CDR3 runs 15 residues. V lost 0 bases and J lost 4, with 11 bases in between. CDR3 bases: TGCGCCAGCAGCCAAGATTTTTATAGGGCAGATACGCAGTATTTT. It specifies CASSQDFYRADTQYF.

The count of this clone is one. The genes are TRBV18 and TRBJ2-7; 12 bases match TRBD2. This CDR3 has 16 amino acids. The ends lost 3 bases at V and 2 bases at J; junction bases unmatched: 5. Germline CDR1 is KGHSH and CDR2 is LQKENI. CDR3 amino acids: CASSPPLAGGPYEQYF. The CDR3 bases are TGTGCCAGCTCACCCCCACTAGCGGGAGGTCCCTACGAGCAGTACTTC.

The chain joins TRBV19 to TRBJ1-5; 10 positions agree with TRBD1. CDR1 is LNHDA and CDR2 is SQIVND in the germline V gene (reference sequence). This CDR3 comprises 16 residues. With V trimmed by 3 bases and J by 0 bases, 2 bases remained unmatched. The CDR3 sequence is CASSMGQGYSNQPQHF. The CDR3 DNA follows: TGTGCCAGTAGTATGGGACAGGGGTATAGCAATCAGCCCCAGCATTTT.

J is TRBJ1-5 and V is TRBV27, with D hard to call. V lost 0 bases, J lost 6 bases, and 9 bases lay in between. This CDR3 is built from 14 residues. Looked up from germline, CDR1 is MNHEY and CDR2 is SMNVEV (reference sequence). The CDR3, as DNA: TGTGCCAGCAGTTTATCGGGTAGTAGTCAGCCCCAGCATTTT. It translates to CASSLSGSSQPQHF.

The rearrangement links TRBV7-2 to TRBJ2-7; possible D gene TRBD2, 5 bases. This CDR3 has 14 amino acids. Per germline, CDR1 SGHTA and CDR2 FQGNSA. Trimming shortened V by 1 base and J by 0 bases, and 7 bases separated the two germline ends. CDR3 residues: CASSLVGSSYEQYF. The DNA of the CDR3 is TGTGCCAGCAGCTTAGTAGGGAGCTCCTACGAGCAGTACTTC. The full variable domain, rest sourced from reference TRBV7-2 and TRBJ2-7, is GAGVSQSPSNKVTEKGKDVELRCDPISGHTALYWYRQSLGQGLEFLIYFQGNSAPDKSGLPSDRFSAERTGGSVSTLTIQRTQQEDSAVYLCASSLVGSSYEQYFGPGTRLTVT.

The V call is TRBV5-1, the J call TRBJ2-7; a possible D gene is TRBD2 (6 bases). Between the trimmed V and J ends, which lost 4 bases and 0 bases, there was a span of 14 bases. The V gene's germline CDR1 is SGHRS and CDR2 YFSETQ. The CDR3 covers 15 residues. CDR3 sequence: CASSPRTMSSYEQYF. DNA of the CDR3: TGCGCCAGCAGCCCCCGGACTATGAGCTCCTACGAGCAGTACTTC.

J is TRBJ2-7 and V is TRBV5-1; 10 bases match TRBD1. Germline trimming cut 4 bases from V and 1 base from J; bases unmatched to any gene: 8. Germline loops: CDR1 SGHRS, CDR2 YFSETQ. The CDR3 contains 16 residues. In DNA, the CDR3 is TGCGCCAGCAGCCGGGGGACGGACAGGGGGTCCTACGAGCAGTACTTC. This translates into CASSRGTDRGSYEQYF. Combining the CDR3 with reference TRBV5-1 and TRBJ2-7 gives the whole variable domain KAGVTQTPRYLIKTRGQQVTLSCSPISGHRSVSWYQQTPGQGLQFLFEYFSETQRNKGNFPGRFSGRQFSNSRSEMNVSTLELGDSALYLCASSRGTDRGSYEQYFGPGTRLTVT.

The chain employs TRBV28 and TRBJ1-2, with D possibly matching TRBD1 (6 bases). This CDR3 region has 13 residues. Germline CDR1 is MDHEN and CDR2 is SYDVKM. V dropped 6 bases and J dropped 4 bases, with 12 bases sitting between them. The CDR3 is CASRLGQSYGYTF. The CDR3 nucleotides are TGTGCCAGCAGACTTGGACAGTCCTATGGCTACACCTTC.

The chain recombines TRBV5-6 with TRBJ2-7; D call uncertain. CDR1 and CDR2 (germline): SGHDT, YYEEEE. The CDR3 has 16 residues. Trimming removed 0 bases from V and 1 base from J, with 14 bases in between. The CDR3 region is CASSLGGSVLSYEQYF. CDR3 nucleotide sequence: TGTGCCAGCAGCTTGGGGGGTTCGGTCCTATCCTACGAGCAGTACTTC.

This clone was seen once. The CDR3 is CASSRVDIMNTEAFF. The CDR3 coding sequence is TGTGCCAGCAGTCGCGTAGACATTATGAACACTGAAGCTTTCTTT. The V and J genes are TRBV6-6 and TRBJ1-1; no firm D call. V lost 5 bases, J lost 0 bases, and 13 bases lay in between. The CDR3 covers 15 residues. The V gene's germline CDR1 is MNHNY and CDR2 SVGAGI (reference sequence).